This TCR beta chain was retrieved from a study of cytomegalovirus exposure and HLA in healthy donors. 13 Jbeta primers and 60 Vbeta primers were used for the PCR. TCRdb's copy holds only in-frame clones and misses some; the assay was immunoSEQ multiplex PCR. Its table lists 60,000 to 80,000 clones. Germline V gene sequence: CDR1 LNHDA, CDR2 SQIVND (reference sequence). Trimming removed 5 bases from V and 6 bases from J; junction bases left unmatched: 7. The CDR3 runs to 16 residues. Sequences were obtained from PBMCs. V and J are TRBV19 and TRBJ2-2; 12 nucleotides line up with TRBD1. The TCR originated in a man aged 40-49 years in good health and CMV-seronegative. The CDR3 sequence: CASSPRDRGRPGELFF. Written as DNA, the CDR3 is TGTGCCAGTAGTCCCCGGGACAGGGGGCGCCCCGGGGAGCTGTTTTTT. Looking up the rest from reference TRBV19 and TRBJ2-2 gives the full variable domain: DGGITQSPKYLFRKEGQNVTLSCEQNLNHDAMYWYRQDPGQGLRLIYYSQIVNDFQKGDIAEGYSVSREKKESFPLTVTSAQKNPTAFYLCASSPRDRGRPGELFFGEGSRLTVL.